A single sample is the source of the 27 T cell receptor beta chains below, sequenced in a study of human T cells and chemical hapten exposure. Time point noted: pre-sensitization, week 0. The treatment was: therapeutic diphenylcyclopropenone sensitization with weekly scalp DPC. TCRdb processed the RACE reads anew with MiXCR; each CDR3 protein has one entry. The data show 300,000 to 450,000 distinct CDR3 sequences, approximately 5.1% seen once. The starting material was whole blood, obtained in connection with sensitization to the hapten diphenylcyclopropenone (DPC). These receptor sequences come from a woman aged 45-65 years with alopecia areata. Some clones in this sample may be carry-over from other donors' samples.

The V call is TRBV20-1, the J call TRBJ1-2; 8 bases are a match to TRBD1. Germline V gives CDR1 DFQATT, CDR2 SNEGSKA (reference sequence). V was pared by 6 bases and J by 4 bases, with 7 bases of the junction left unmatched. This CDR3 comprises 13 residues. In nucleotides, the CDR3 is TGCAGTGCCCCGACAGGGGTCGTCTATGGCTACACCTTC. Translating gives CSAPTGVVYGYTF.

This clonotype was found many times. The genes are TRBV6-5 and TRBJ1-1; 10 bases align to TRBD1. After removal of 1 base from V and 7 bases from J, the junction contained 3 bases not matched to a gene. This CDR3 has 14 amino acids. Germline lookup yields CDR1 MNHEY and CDR2 SVGAGI. CDR3 protein: CASSYLTGGLEAFF. The CDR3 DNA follows: TGTGCCAGCAGTTACTTGACAGGGGGCCTTGAAGCTTTCTTT.

This clonotype was observed a few times. This chain uses TRBV29-1 with TRBJ2-3; D ambiguous. This CDR3 is 14 amino acids long. Germline assignment: CDR1 SQVTM and CDR2 ANQGSEA. V dropped 4 bases and J dropped 2 bases, with 13 bases sitting between them. This CDR3 reads CSVVPWGTTDTQYF. The CDR3 coding sequence is TGCAGCGTTGTTCCCTGGGGAACCACAGATACGCAGTATTTT.

At least ten counts were recorded for this clonotype. The chain links TRBV11-2 to TRBJ2-1; D gene unclear. Germline V gene lookup returns CDR1 SGHAT and CDR2 FQNNGV. The CDR3 covers 11 residues. With 5 bases removed from V and 7 bases from J, the gap between germline ends came to 6 bases. The CDR3 spells CASSGLNEQFF. CDR3 nucleotides: TGTGCCAGCAGCGGCCTTAATGAGCAGTTCTTC.

In its sample, this clonotype was seen many times. This sequence joins TRBV6-1 and TRBJ2-7; maybe TRBD2 (6 bases). Trimming left V 7 bases short and J 5 bases short, with 18 bases between. The length of the CDR3 is 14 residues. From germline, CDR1 is MNHNS and CDR2 SASEGT. This CDR3 reads CASIKTLASHEQYF. The CDR3, as DNA: TGTGCCAGCATCAAAACACTAGCATCCCACGAGCAGTACTTC.

This clonotype was counted a few times. V is TRBV4-3 and J is TRBJ2-7, with D perhaps TRBD1 or TRBD2 (6 bases each). The CDR3 has 14 amino acids. Trimming pared 0 bases from V and 7 bases from J, leaving 13 bases between. Germline V lookup: CDR1 LGHNA, CDR2 YSLEER. The CDR3 DNA sequence: TGCGCCAGCAGCCAAGAAATAACGGGGGCGGAGCAGTACTTC. It codes for CASSQEITGAEQYF.

In this sample, this clonotype turned up a few times. This chain connects TRBV18 to TRBJ1-5; unclear D gene. The V gene's germline CDR1 is KGHSH and CDR2 LQKENI. Trimming pared 3 bases from V and 4 bases from J, leaving 13 bases between. The CDR3 is 15 residues long. The chain's CDR3 is CASSPLVGKNQPQHF. The CDR3 DNA reads as TGTGCCAGCTCACCCCTCGTGGGTAAAAATCAGCCCCAGCATTTT.

In its sample, this clonotype was seen a few times. The rearrangement uses TRBV6-2 or TRBV6-3 and TRBJ2-1; 10 positions agree with TRBD2. V dropped 7 bases and J dropped 3; count of bases not matched to a gene: 3. CDR1 and CDR2 (germline): MNHEY, SVGEGT. This CDR3 is built from 14 residues. CDR3 DNA: TGTGCCAGCAAACTAGCGGGATACTACAATGAGCAGTTCTTC. Residues: CASKLAGYYNEQFF.

This clonotype appeared many times. CDR3 residues: CASSRVRAGEQYF. Written as DNA, the CDR3 is TGTGCCAGCAGTCGGGTTAGGGCGGGCGAGCAGTACTTC. This chain joins TRBV27 and TRBJ2-7; the D gene is possibly TRBD2 (5 bases). CDR3 length: 13 amino acids. Germline CDR1 and CDR2: MNHEY and SMNVEV (reference sequence). V lost 5 bases, J lost 6 bases, and 14 bases lay in between.

The CDR3 DNA follows: TGTGCCAGCAGACCCAGGAGTAACACCGGGGAGCTGTTTTTT. As protein: CASRPRSNTGELFF. This chain connects TRBV2 to TRBJ2-2; no firm D call. Trimming took 6 bases from V and 2 from J, leaving 10 bases between them. Germline V gene lookup returns CDR1 SNHLY and CDR2 FYNNEI. The CDR3 contains 14 residues. The full variable domain, its missing parts supplied by reference TRBV2 and TRBJ2-2, is EPEVTQTPSHQVTQMGQEVILRCVPISNHLYFYWYRQILGQKVEFLVSFYNNEISEKSEIFDDQFSVERPDGSNFTLKIRSTKLEDSAMYFCASRPRSNTGELFFGEGSRLTVL.

This clonotype was counted only a few times. The rearrangement joins TRBV2 to TRBJ2-7; 11 bases map to TRBD1. Germline CDR1 is SNHLY and CDR2 is FYNNEI. CDR3 size: 15 residues. V trimming: 4 bases; J trimming: 3 bases; junction bases outside the gene matches: 5. DNA for the CDR3: TGTGCCAGCAGTGCCCGGGACAGGGGGTACTACGAGCAGTACTTC. Protein product: CASSARDRGYYEQYF.

This clonotype was seen at least ten times. The chain couples TRBV29-1 to TRBJ1-5; D perhaps matches TRBD1 (6 bases). This CDR3 is built from 12 residues. Trimming pared 5 bases from V and 11 bases from J, leaving 16 bases between. Germline values: CDR1 SQVTM, CDR2 ANQGSEA. CDR3 in amino acids: CSVPGEGMSQHF. In DNA, the CDR3 is TGCAGCGTTCCAGGGGAAGGAATGTCCCAGCATTTT.

This clonotype was recorded many times. The chain recombines TRBV27 with TRBJ2-1; D is uncertain. The germline V and J ends were trimmed by 8 bases and 4 bases, with 24 bases remaining between them. From germline, CDR1 is MNHEY and CDR2 SMNVEV (reference sequence). The CDR3 is 17 amino acids. CDR3 bases: TGTGCCAGCGGGCGAGAAGGCGGCCCTGTTTCTTACAATGAGCAGTTCTTC. This translates into CASGREGGPVSYNEQFF.

This clonotype was seen repeatedly, ten times or more. The rearrangement links TRBV4-1 to TRBJ1-2, with 7 nucleotides matching TRBD1. The germline gives CDR1 MGHRA, CDR2 YSYEKL. Trimming at V came to 2 bases and at J to 0 bases, leaving 3 bases not matched to a gene. The CDR3 runs 15 residues. The CDR3 spells CASSQFQGANYGYTF. DNA for the CDR3: TGCGCCAGCAGCCAATTCCAGGGGGCTAACTATGGCTACACCTTC.

This chain joins TRBV11-2 and TRBJ2-3; no reliable D call. The CDR3 extends over 12 amino acids. V shed 3 bases and J shed 4 bases, with 5 bases lying between them. Germline assignment: CDR1 SGHAT and CDR2 FQNNGV. The CDR3 DNA reads TGTGCCAGCAGCTTGATGGCAGATACGCAGTATTTT. Its translation is CASSLMADTQYF.

This clonotype was detected many times. The CDR3 bases are TGTGCCAGCAGCCAGACAGGGGCGGTCACTGAAGCTTTCTTT. As protein: CASSQTGAVTEAFF. This chain uses TRBV12-3 or TRBV12-4 with TRBJ1-1, with 8 nucleotides matching TRBD1. The V gene end was trimmed by 6 bases and the J gene end by 4 bases; junction bases not matched to a gene: 7. This CDR3 is 14 amino acids long.

This clonotype was seen a few times. This sequence joins TRBV18 and TRBJ2-5; no firm D call. Germline CDR1 is KGHSH and CDR2 is LQKENI. The V and J ends lost 4 bases and 1 base respectively, with 7 bases between them. This CDR3 has 13 amino acids. In nucleotides, the CDR3 is TGTGCCAGCTCACGAGGTTTCCAAGAGACCCAGTACTTC. It translates to CASSRGFQETQYF.

The chain combines TRBV28 with TRBJ2-1; TRBD1 matches at 12 bases. This CDR3 has 14 residues. Germline V CDR1 and CDR2: MDHEN, SYDVKM. V was pared by 6 bases and J by 7 bases, with 4 bases of the junction left unmatched. CDR3 in amino acids: CASRPGQGANEQFF. CDR3 bases: TGTGCCAGCAGGCCGGGACAGGGGGCAAATGAGCAGTTCTTC.

This clonotype occurred many times. The chain recombines TRBV6-5 with TRBJ2-7; 8 nucleotides agree with TRBD2. The CDR3 consists of 16 residues. Germline CDR1 MNHEY, CDR2 SVGAGI. Unmatched junction bases numbered 6, after V lost 0 bases and J lost 2 bases. The CDR3 spells CASSYSGAAGAYEQYF. CDR3 nucleotide sequence: TGTGCCAGCAGTTACTCGGGTGCAGCGGGAGCCTACGAGCAGTACTTC.

This clonotype showed up many times. The chain combines TRBV29-1 with TRBJ1-1, with D unresolved. Germline loops: CDR1 SQVTM, CDR2 ANQGSEA. This CDR3 is built from 13 residues. V dropped 3 bases and J dropped 0 bases, with 8 bases sitting between them. CDR3 residues: CSVEVFMNTEAFF. In nucleotides, the CDR3 is TGCAGCGTTGAGGTGTTCATGAACACTGAAGCTTTCTTT.

This clonotype came up many times. The rearrangement uses TRBV9 and TRBJ2-2; D may be TRBD1 (6 bases). The CDR3 is 15 amino acids. CDR1 is SGDLS, CDR2 YYNGEE, per germline. V was pared by 3 bases and J by 7 bases, with 16 bases between. The CDR3 DNA is TGTGCCAGCAGCGGGGACATGACGGGGAGCGGGGAGCTGTTTTTT. Amino acid sequence: CASSGDMTGSGELFF. Full variable domain (rest looked up from reference TRBV9 and TRBJ2-2): DSGVTQTPKHLITATGQRVTLRCSPRSGDLSVYWYQQSLDQGLQFLIQYYNGEERAKGNILERFSAQQFPDLHSELNLSSLELGDSALYFCASSGDMTGSGELFFGEGSRLTVL.

This clonotype was seen more than once but under ten times. This CDR3 is CASSTPATPYGYTF. The CDR3 bases are TGTGCCAGCAGTACCCCAGCGACCCCCTATGGCTACACCTTC. The chain joins TRBV25-1 to TRBJ1-2; unclear D gene. This CDR3 is built from 14 residues. Germline loops: CDR1 MGHDK, CDR2 SYGVNS. V shed 5 bases and J shed 4 bases, with 14 bases lying between them.

This clonotype was recorded many times. Here the CDR3 reads CASSYGTSLYEQYF. Written as DNA, the CDR3 is TGTGCCAGCAGCTACGGCACCAGCCTCTACGAGCAGTACTTC. V gene TRBV28 combines with J gene TRBJ2-7; unclear D gene. The ends were cut back, 6 bases at V and 3 bases at J, with 15 bases in the middle. The germline V gene has CDR1 MDHEN and CDR2 SYDVKM. The CDR3 is 14 residues long. Complete variable domain (other parts from reference TRBV28 and TRBJ2-7): DVKVTQSSRYLVKRTGEKVFLECVQDMDHENMFWYRQDPGLGLRLIYFSYDVKMKEKGDIPEGYSVSREKKERFSLILESASTNQTSMYLCASSYGTSLYEQYFGPGTRLTVT.

The chain links TRBV29-1 to TRBJ1-1; D might be TRBD1 (6 bases). CDR1 is SQVTM and CDR2 is ANQGSEA in the germline V gene. This CDR3 is built from 13 residues. V lost 8 bases and J lost 0, with 13 bases in between. The DNA for the CDR3 is TGCAGCTCAAGGGGGGGCATGAACACTGAAGCTTTCTTT. It yields the protein CSSRGGMNTEAFF. The whole variable domain, filled in from reference TRBV29-1 and TRBJ1-1, reads SAVISQKPSRDICQRGTSLTIQCQVDSQVTMMFWYRQQPGQSLTLIATANQGSEATYESGFVIDKFPISRPNLTFSTLTVSNMSPEDSSIYLCSSRGGMNTEAFFGQGTRLTVV.

In its sample, this clonotype was seen many times. The CDR3 nucleotides are TGTGCCAGCAGGGGAGAGGGGACCACAGATACGCAGTATTTT. Protein product: CASRGEGTTDTQYF. J is TRBJ2-3 and V is TRBV2; the D gene could be TRBD1 or TRBD2 (5 bases each). The CDR3 extends over 14 amino acids. V gave up 6 bases and J gave up 2 bases, with 12 bases separating them. Per the germline V gene, CDR1 is SNHLY and CDR2 is FYNNEI.

The V gene is TRBV7-8, the J gene TRBJ1-1, with D tentatively TRBD1 (6 bases). Trimming shortened V by 4 bases and J by 5 bases, and 11 bases separated the two germline ends. The CDR3 spans 13 residues. Germline lookup yields CDR1 SGHVS and CDR2 FQNEAQ. As DNA, the CDR3 is TGTGCCAGCAGCTCCATGAGGGGGACTGAAGCTTTCTTT. Protein sequence: CASSSMRGTEAFF. The entire variable domain, with the rest obtained from reference TRBV7-8 and TRBJ1-1, is as follows: GAGVSQSPRYKVAKRGQDVALRCDPISGHVSLFWYQQALGQGPEFLTYFQNEAQLDKSGLPSDRFFAERPEGSVSTLKIQRTQQEDSAVYLCASSSMRGTEAFFGQGTRLTVV.

There are many counts of this clonotype. The genes are TRBV2 and TRBJ2-7; D possibly corresponds to TRBD1 (6 bases). V gave up 6 bases and J gave up 2 bases, with 14 bases separating them. This CDR3 has 14 amino acids. Germline V gene sequence: CDR1 SNHLY, CDR2 FYNNEI. The DNA of the CDR3 is TGTGCCAGCAGGGAACAGGGTCCCACCTACGAGCAGTACTTC. This translates into CASREQGPTYEQYF.